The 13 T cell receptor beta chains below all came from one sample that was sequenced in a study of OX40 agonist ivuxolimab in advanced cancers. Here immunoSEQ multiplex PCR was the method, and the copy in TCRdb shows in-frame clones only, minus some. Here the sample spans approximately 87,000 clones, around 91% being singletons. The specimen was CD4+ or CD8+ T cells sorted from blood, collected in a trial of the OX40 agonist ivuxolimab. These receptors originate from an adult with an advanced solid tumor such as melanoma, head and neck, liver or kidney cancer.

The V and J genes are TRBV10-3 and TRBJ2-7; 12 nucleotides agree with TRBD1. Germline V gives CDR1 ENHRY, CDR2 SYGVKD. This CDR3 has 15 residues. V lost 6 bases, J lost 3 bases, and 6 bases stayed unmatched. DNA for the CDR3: TGTGCCATCAGCGCCGGGACAGGGGGCATCTACGAGCAGTACTTC. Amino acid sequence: CAISAGTGGIYEQYF.

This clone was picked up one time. CDR3 in amino acids: CASSLVQGETEAFF. CDR3 bases: TGTGCCAGCAGCTTAGTACAGGGTGAGACTGAAGCTTTCTTT. This chain links TRBV7-3 with TRBJ1-1; maybe TRBD1 (6 bases). In germline, CDR1 is SGHTA, CDR2 FQGTGA. Trimming cost V 2 bases and J 5 bases, with 12 bases left between them. The CDR3 sequence is 14 residues long.

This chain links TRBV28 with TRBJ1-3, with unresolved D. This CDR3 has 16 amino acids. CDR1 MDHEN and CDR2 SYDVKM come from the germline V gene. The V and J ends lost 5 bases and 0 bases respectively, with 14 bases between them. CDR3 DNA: TGTGCCAGCAGTACCAGACACGATAGCTCTGGAAACACCATATATTTT. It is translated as CASSTRHDSSGNTIYF.

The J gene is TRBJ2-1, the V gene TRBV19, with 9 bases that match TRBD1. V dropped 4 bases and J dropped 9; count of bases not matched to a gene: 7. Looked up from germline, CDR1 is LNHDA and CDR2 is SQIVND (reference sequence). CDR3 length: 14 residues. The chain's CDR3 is CASSTGQGTGEQFF. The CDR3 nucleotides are TGTGCCAGTAGTACGGGACAGGGAACCGGTGAGCAGTTCTTC. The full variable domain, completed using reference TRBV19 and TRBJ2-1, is DGGITQSPKYLFRKEGQNVTLSCEQNLNHDAMYWYRQDPGQGLRLIYYSQIVNDFQKGDIAEGYSVSREKKESFPLTVTSAQKNPTAFYLCASSTGQGTGEQFFGPGTRLTVL.

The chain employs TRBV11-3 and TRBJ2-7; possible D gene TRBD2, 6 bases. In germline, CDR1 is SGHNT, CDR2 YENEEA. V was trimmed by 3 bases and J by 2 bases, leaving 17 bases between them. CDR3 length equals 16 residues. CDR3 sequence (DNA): TGTGCCAGCAGCTTGGATCTAGGGAGGATGGCCTACGAGCAGTACTTC. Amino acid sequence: CASSLDLGRMAYEQYF.

The CDR3 nucleotides are TGTGCCAGCAGCGACAGGAACCAAGAGACCCAGTACTTC. This translates into CASSDRNQETQYF. The chain uses TRBV6-1 and TRBJ2-5, with a tentative D call TRBD1 (6 bases). V shed 6 bases and J shed 0 bases, with 8 bases lying between them. The CDR3 is 13 residues long. Germline CDR1 is MNHNS and CDR2 is SASEGT.

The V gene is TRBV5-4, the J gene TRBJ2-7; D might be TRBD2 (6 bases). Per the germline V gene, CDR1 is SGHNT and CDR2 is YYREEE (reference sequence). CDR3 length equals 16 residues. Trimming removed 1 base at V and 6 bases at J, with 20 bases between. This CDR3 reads CASSLPQTRVRVEQYF. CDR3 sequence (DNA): TGTGCCAGCAGCTTGCCGCAGACTAGGGTACGGGTCGAGCAGTACTTC. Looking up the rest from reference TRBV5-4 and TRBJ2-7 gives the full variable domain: ETGVTQSPTHLIKTRGQQVTLRCSSQSGHNTVSWYQQALGQGPQFIFQYYREEENGRGNFPPRFSGLQFPNYSSELNVNALELDDSALYLCASSLPQTRVRVEQYFGPGTRLTVT.

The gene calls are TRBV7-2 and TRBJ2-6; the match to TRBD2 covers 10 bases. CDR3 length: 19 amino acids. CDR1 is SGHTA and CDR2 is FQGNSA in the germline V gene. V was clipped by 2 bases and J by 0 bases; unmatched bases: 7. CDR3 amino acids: CASSLIAGGGNSGANVLTF. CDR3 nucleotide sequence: TGTGCCAGCAGCTTAATAGCGGGGGGAGGAAACTCTGGGGCCAACGTCCTGACTTTC.

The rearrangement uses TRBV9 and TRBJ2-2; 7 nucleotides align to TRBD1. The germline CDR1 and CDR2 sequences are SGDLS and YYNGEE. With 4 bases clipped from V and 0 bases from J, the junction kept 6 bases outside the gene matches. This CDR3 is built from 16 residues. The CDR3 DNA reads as TGTGCCAGCAGCCTAAGGGGGCGCCCGAACACCGGGGAGCTGTTTTTT. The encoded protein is CASSLRGRPNTGELFF.

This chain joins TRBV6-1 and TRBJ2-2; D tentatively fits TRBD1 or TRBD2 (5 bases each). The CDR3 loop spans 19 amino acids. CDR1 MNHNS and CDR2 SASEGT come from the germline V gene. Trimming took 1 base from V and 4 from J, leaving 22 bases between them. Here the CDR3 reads CASSEVGDGPQRGTGELFF. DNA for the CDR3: TGTGCCAGCAGTGAAGTCGGGGACGGACCCCAAAGGGGCACCGGGGAGCTGTTTTTT.

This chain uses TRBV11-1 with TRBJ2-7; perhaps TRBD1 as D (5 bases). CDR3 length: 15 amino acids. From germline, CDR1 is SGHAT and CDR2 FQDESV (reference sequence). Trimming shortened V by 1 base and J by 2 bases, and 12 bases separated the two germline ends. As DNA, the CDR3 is TGTGCCAGCAGCTTAGGAGTGGGGCCCACCTACGAGCAGTACTTC. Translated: CASSLGVGPTYEQYF.

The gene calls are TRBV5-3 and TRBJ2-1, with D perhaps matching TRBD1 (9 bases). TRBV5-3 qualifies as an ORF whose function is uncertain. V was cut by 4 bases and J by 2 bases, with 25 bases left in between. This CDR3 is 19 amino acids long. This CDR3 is CARSHPTGGKLAAYNEQFF. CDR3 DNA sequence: TGTGCCAGAAGCCACCCGACAGGGGGTAAACTAGCGGCCTACAATGAGCAGTTCTTC.

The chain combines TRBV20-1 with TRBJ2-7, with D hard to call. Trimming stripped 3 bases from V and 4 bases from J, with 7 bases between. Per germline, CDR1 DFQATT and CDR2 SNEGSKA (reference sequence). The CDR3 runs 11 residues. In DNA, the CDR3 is TGCAGTGCTAGTTTGCGGTACGAGCAGTACTTC. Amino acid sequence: CSASLRYEQYF.